The next 8 T cell receptor beta chains were all read from a single sample in a study of shared clonotypes between healthy human individuals. CD45RO-negative CD8 cells positively selected for CCR7 made up the naive population, which excluded terminally differentiated effector memory CD45RA+ cells. Produced via immunoSEQ multiplex PCR; TCRdb's table is partial and in-frame only. This sample has about 2.1 million clones; approximately 94% occur once, and the top ten carry 1.7%. Sequences were obtained from naive CD8+ T cells from PBMCs. These receptors were collected from a man aged 18 to 35 in good health. Some clones in this sample may be carry-over from other donors' samples.

V usage is TRBV2 and J usage is TRBJ2-1, with a tentative D call TRBD2 (5 bases). The V end lost 5 bases, the J end lost 6 bases, and 14 bases lay between the germline ends. The CDR3 has 14 amino acids. In germline, CDR1 is SNHLY, CDR2 FYNNEI. The CDR3 nucleotides are TGTGCCAGCAGTCCAATTGGCGGAGGCAATGAGCAGTTCTTC. Translation: CASSPIGGGNEQFF.

The chain combines TRBV29-1 with TRBJ2-7; D is possibly TRBD2 (7 bases). Germline V gene sequence: CDR1 SQVTM, CDR2 ANQGSEA. There are 11 residues in the CDR3. Trimming took off 6 bases at V and 6 bases at J, with 12 bases between the two ends. The CDR3 DNA is TGCAGCGTGGGGGCGGGGGCCGAGCAGTACTTC. This gives the protein CSVGAGAEQYF.

CDR3 in amino acids: CTSSQVAGQSAKNIQYF. The CDR3 DNA follows: TGCACCAGCAGCCAAGTCGCGGGACAGTCAGCCAAAAACATTCAGTACTTC. The chain couples TRBV1 to TRBJ2-4; the table's TRBD1 call for D was not verified on the DNA. TRBV1 is a documented pseudogene. The CDR3 contains 17 residues.

The chain is built from TRBV13 and TRBJ1-1, with D hard to call. The CDR3 length is 11 residues. The germline V gene has CDR1 PRHDT and CDR2 FYEKMQ (reference sequence). V was trimmed by 6 bases and J by 3 bases, leaving 5 bases between them. For the CDR3, the DNA is TGTGCCAGCAGTGGAGACACTGAAGCTTTCTTT. This translates into CASSGDTEAFF.

J is TRBJ2-2 and V is TRBV4-1, with 7 bases matching TRBD1. Germline lookup yields CDR1 MGHRA and CDR2 YSYEKL. Trimming cost V 2 bases and J 4 bases; bases outside gene matches: 7. The CDR3 contains 16 residues. This CDR3 is CASSQTPGQLTGELFF. CDR3 nucleotide sequence: TGCGCCAGCAGCCAAACTCCGGGACAGCTCACCGGGGAGCTGTTTTTT.

The chain recombines TRBV27 with TRBJ2-3, with no clear D. The CDR3 loop spans 12 amino acids. V was pared by 5 bases and J by 6 bases, with 9 bases between. Germline CDR1 and CDR2: MNHEY and SMNVEV (reference sequence). CDR3 loop: CASSTRRDTQYF. In DNA, the CDR3 is TGTGCCAGCAGTACCCGTCGGGATACGCAGTATTTT.

V usage is TRBV30 and J usage is TRBJ1-4; D may be TRBD1 (5 bases). Trimming removed 2 bases from V and 10 bases from J, with 8 bases in between. Germline-derived CDR1 and CDR2 are GTSNPN and SVGIG (reference sequence). CDR3 size: 11 residues. CDR3 region: CAWSWGGKLFF. The CDR3 bases are TGTGCCTGGAGTTGGGGGGGAAAACTGTTTTTT.

The rearrangement joins TRBV7-9 to TRBJ2-7, with D unresolved. The CDR3 is made up of 12 amino acids. CDR1 SEHNR and CDR2 FQNEAQ come from the germline V gene (reference sequence). V was trimmed by 2 bases and J by 5 bases, leaving 7 bases between them. CDR3 nucleotide sequence: TGTGCCAGCAGCTTACCCTGGCACGAGCAGTACTTC. Its protein product is CASSLPWHEQYF.